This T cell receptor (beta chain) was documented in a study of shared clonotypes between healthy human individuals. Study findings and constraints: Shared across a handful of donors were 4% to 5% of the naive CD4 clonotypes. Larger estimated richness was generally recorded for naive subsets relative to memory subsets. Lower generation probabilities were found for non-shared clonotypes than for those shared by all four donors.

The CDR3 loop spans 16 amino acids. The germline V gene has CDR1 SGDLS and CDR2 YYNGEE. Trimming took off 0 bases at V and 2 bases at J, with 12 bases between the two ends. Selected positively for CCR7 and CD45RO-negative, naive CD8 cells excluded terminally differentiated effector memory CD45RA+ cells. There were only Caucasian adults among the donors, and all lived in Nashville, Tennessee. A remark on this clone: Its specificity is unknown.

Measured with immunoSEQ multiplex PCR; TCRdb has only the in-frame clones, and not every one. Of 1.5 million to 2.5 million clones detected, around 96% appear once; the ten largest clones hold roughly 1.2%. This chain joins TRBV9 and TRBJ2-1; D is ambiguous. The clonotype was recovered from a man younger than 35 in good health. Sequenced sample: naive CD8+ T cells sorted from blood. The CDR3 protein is CASSVVVGLAYNEQFF. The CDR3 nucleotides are TGTGCCAGCAGCGTAGTTGTCGGGCTGGCCTACAATGAGCAGTTCTTC.